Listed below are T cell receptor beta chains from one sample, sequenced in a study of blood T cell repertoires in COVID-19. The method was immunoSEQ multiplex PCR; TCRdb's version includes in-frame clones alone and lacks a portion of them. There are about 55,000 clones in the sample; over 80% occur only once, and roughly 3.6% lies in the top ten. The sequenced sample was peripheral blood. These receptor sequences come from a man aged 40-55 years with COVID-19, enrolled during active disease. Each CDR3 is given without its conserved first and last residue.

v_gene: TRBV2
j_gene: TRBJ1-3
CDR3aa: ASSAQGSPGNTIY

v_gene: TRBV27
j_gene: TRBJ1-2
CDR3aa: ASSLKGNGYT

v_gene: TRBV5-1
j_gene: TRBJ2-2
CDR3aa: ASSSPLKGEGVPGELF

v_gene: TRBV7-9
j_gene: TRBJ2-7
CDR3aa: ASSLRTATYEQY

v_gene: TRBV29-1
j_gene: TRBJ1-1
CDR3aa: SVAQTVNTEAF

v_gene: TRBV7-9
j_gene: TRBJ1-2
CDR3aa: ASSLGLSALGYT

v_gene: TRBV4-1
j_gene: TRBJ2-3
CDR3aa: ASSQVLGFGGSGGTDTQY

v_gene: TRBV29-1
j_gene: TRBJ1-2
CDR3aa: SVEAGPGYGYT

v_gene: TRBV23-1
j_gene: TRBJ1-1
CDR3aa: ASSQYDRSGTEAF

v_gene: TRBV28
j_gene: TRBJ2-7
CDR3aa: ASSPSGTGDYEQY

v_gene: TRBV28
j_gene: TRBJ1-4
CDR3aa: ASLRQGASLGEKLF

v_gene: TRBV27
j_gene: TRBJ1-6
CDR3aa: ASSLTETGHNSPLH

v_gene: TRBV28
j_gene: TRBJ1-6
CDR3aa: ASSLTGSPLH

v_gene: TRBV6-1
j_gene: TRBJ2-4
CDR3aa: ASSVKGHLDLAKNIQY

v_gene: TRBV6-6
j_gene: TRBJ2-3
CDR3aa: ASSQRGWTDTQY

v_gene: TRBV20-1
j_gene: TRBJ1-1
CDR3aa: SARGQLEAF

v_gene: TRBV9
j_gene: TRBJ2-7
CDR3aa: ASSPSQEPVEQY

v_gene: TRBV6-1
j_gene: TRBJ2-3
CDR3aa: ASSEGAWGDSTDTQY

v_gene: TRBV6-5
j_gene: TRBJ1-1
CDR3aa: ASRTSGIPTEAF

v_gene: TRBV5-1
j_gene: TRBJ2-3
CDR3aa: ASTGRTSTDTQY

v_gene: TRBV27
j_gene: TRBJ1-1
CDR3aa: ANTLSLHTEAF

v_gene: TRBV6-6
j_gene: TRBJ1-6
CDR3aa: ASSYPEMNSPLH

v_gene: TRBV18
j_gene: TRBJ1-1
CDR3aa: ASSPSGVTGDTEAF

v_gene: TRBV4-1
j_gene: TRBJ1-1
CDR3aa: ASSQRGGGRNTEAF

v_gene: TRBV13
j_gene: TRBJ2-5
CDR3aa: ASSSRLQETQY

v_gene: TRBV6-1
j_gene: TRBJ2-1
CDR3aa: ASSEFAVLHEQF

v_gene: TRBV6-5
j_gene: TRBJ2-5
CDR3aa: ASSYTGAGEETQY

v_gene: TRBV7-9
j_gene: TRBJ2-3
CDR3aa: ASSLALSSTDTQY

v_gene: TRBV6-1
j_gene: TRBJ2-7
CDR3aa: ASSDYAGVGEQY

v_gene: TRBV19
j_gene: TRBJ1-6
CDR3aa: ASSYRGPNSPLH

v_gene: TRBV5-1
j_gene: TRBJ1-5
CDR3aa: ASSPGPGESQPQH

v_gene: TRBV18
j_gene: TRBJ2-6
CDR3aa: ASSLEAGANVLT

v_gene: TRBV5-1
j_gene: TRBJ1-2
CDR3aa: ASSPNSNYGYT

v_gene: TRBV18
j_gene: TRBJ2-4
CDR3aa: ASSASRGQAKNIQY

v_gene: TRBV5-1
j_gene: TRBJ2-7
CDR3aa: ASSFSRTSGTEQY

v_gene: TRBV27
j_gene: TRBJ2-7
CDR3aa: ASSLGTEKYEQY

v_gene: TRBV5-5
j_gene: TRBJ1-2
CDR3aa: ASSLSLANYGYT

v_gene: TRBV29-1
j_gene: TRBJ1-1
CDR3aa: SVADIRGTEAF

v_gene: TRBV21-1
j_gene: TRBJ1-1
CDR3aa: ASSRDRGNTEAF

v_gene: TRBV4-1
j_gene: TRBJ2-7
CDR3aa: ASSQEVGTYEQY

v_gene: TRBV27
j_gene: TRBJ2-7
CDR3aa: ASSRGTSGAFTYEQY

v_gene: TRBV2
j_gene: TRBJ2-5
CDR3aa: ASGGRSQETQY

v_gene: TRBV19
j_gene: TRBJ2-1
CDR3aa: ASNFGLAGGPYEQF

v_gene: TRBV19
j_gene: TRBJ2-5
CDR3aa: ASSMTSGWAQETQY

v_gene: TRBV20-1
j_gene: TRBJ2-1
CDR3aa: SASRLAGKKDEQF

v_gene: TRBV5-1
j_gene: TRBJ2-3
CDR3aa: ASSFASGKSTDTQY

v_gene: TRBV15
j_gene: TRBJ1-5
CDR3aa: ATSRDYGTGRSNQPQH

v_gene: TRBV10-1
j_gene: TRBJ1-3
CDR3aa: ASSDSASGNTIY

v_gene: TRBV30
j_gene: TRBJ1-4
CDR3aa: AWSAGTGGSEKLF

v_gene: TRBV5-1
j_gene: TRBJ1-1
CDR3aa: ASSLGQSNTEAF

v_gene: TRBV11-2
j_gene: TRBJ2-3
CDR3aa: ASSHNAADTQY

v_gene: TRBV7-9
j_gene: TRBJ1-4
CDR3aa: ASAGRGNEKLF

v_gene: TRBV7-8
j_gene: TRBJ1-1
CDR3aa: ASSTRTGGLTEAF

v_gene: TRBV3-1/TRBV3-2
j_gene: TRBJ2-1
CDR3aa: ASSQGFGFEQF

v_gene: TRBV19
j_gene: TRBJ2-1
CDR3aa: ASSTYVRVNEQF

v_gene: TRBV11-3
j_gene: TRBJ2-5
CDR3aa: ASSLDRVREAETQY